This record covers a single TCR beta chain. Germline values: CDR1 KGHSH, CDR2 LQKENI. The CDR3 is made up of 14 amino acids. These data originate in a study of T cells in localized non-small cell lung cancer. This table comes from immunoSEQ multiplex PCR, and its TCRdb copy is limited to in-frame clones, with some not included. The sample has around 3,000 clones, approximately 32% seen once. Here the sequenced sample was lung tumor tissue, taken before any cancer treatment. The chain is built from TRBV18 and TRBJ2-2, with D unresolved. Matching the DNA end better, TRBJ1-3 makes the J call doubtful. This TCR came from a female donor older than 55 with stage II squamous cell lung carcinoma. The CDR3 DNA sequence: TGTGCCAGCTCACCACTAGAGGGAGGAAACACCATATATTTT. Amino acid sequence: CASSPLEGGNTIYF.